A selection of T cell receptor beta chains follows, all from one sample in a study of regulatory T cells in long-lasting Graves disease. TCRdb used MiXCR to reprocess the multiplex PCR reads, holding one entry per CDR3 protein. Here the sample spans a few hundred thousand distinct CDR3 sequences, 20% to 25% being singletons. Sequences were derived from peripheral blood mononuclear cells (PBMCs), sampled when the disease was refractory, from a patient treated with antithyroid drugs. These receptors were obtained from a woman in her forties with Graves disease. Each CDR3 is given with its conserved first and last residue. Fields, in order: D gene, J gene, clone size, V gene, CDR3 DNA, CDR3 protein. D genes are given only for firm matches. Clone size is shown for a subset of rows, as once, few, many or a class of expanded clone.

>TRBD2|TRBJ2-7|many|TRBV11-2
TGTGCCAGCAGCTCGTGGGCTAGCGGGAAATCCTACGAGCAGTACTTC
CASSSWASGKSYEQYF
>TRBD1|TRBJ2-5|many|TRBV12-3/TRBV12-4
TGTGCCAGCACCAGAGGGGGACAGGTTCAAGAGACCCAGTACTTC
CASTRGGQVQETQYF
>.|TRBJ1-4|.|TRBV4-2
TGTGCCAGCAGCCAAGACCTGTCACAGACTAATGAAAAACTGCTTTTT
CASSQDLSQTNEKLLF
>.|TRBJ2-7|many|TRBV7-2
TGTGCCAGCAGCGCACAGGGCTACCCCTACGAGCAGTACTTC
CASSAQGYPYEQYF
>.|TRBJ2-7|many|TRBV20-1
TGCAGTGCTAGCCGACTAGAGGGCTCCTACGAGCAGTACTTC
CSASRLEGSYEQYF
>TRBD1|TRBJ2-3|.|TRBV5-1
TGCGCCAGCAGCACACCGGGACAGGAGGCAGATACGCAGTATTTT
CASSTPGQEADTQYF
>.|TRBJ2-5|.|TRBV19
TGTGCCAGTAGTCAACAGCATACAGAGACCCAGTACTTC
CASSQQHTETQYF
>.|TRBJ2-5|.|TRBV7-9
TGTGCCAGCAGCTTACCAGCTATTGAAGAGACCCAGTACTTC
CASSLPAIEETQYF
>.|TRBJ1-5|many|TRBV28
TGTGCCAGCAGGGCAGCAACAGGGCAGCCCCAGCATTTT
CASRAATGQPQHF
>.|TRBJ2-6|.|TRBV5-1
TGCGCCAGCAGCCGTAACTCTGGGGCCAACGTCCTGACTTTC
CASSRNSGANVLTF
>.|TRBJ2-7|many|TRBV7-6
TGTGCCAGCAGCCCTGTCCCTTTGGGCTACGAGCAGTACTTC
CASSPVPLGYEQYF
>.|TRBJ2-7|many|TRBV7-6
TGTGCCAGCAGCCCAGCACCGCCAGGGTGGAAGCAGTACTTC
CASSPAPPGWKQYF
>.|TRBJ1-1|many|TRBV20-1
TGCAGTGCTAGCCAGATCGCTATAATGAACACTGAAGCTTTCTTT
CSASQIAIMNTEAFF
>.|TRBJ2-3|once|TRBV5-1
TGCGCCAGCAGCTTTCGAGATCAAGATACGCAGTATTTT
CASSFRDQDTQYF
>.|TRBJ1-1|.|TRBV19
TGTGCCAGTAGTATAGACCCAGGGGCGCGCACTGAAGCTTTCTTT
CASSIDPGARTEAFF
>TRBD1|TRBJ2-7|few|TRBV29-1
TGCAGCGTTTCCGAGACAGGGTATACCTACGAGCAGTACTTC
CSVSETGYTYEQYF
>TRBD1|TRBJ2-7|many|TRBV28
TGTGCCAGCAGTTTGGGACAGGGGCTATACGAGCAGTACTTC
CASSLGQGLYEQYF
>TRBD1|TRBJ1-1|few|TRBV14
TGTGCCAGCAGCCGCGACAGGGCCGTTGGGGCTTTCTTT
CASSRDRAVGAFF
>.|TRBJ2-7|few|TRBV6-1
TGTGCCAGCAGTGAAGCGCGAGAGGTAGGCTACTCCTACGAGCAGTACTTC
CASSEAREVGYSYEQYF
>.|TRBJ1-1|many|TRBV11-2
TGTGCCAGCAGCAATCCAGGGGCTGAAGCTTTCTTT
CASSNPGAEAFF
>.|TRBJ2-4|many|TRBV20-1
TGCAGTGCTAGAGTGGGACTAGCCAAAAACATTCAGTACTTC
CSARVGLAKNIQYF
>.|TRBJ2-5|few|TRBV4-2
TGTGCCAGCAGCCCTGGGGCAGGCCAAGAGACCCAGTACTTC
CASSPGAGQETQYF
>TRBD1|TRBJ2-7|.|TRBV20-1
TGCAGTGCTAGGTTGGGACAGGGGGCGGGTGAGCAGTACTTC
CSARLGQGAGEQYF
>TRBD2|TRBJ2-5|.|TRBV6-2/TRBV6-3
TGTGCCAGCGACCTCGGGGCGGGAGTGGAGACCCAGTACTTC
CASDLGAGVETQYF
>.|TRBJ2-1|few|TRBV7-3
TGTGCCAGCAGCGCAGGACTCGTAGAGTTCAATGAGCAGTTCTTC
CASSAGLVEFNEQFF
>.|TRBJ1-2|many|TRBV29-1
TGCAGCGTTCGGGAGGGCATTAACTATGGCTACACCTTC
CSVREGINYGYTF
>.|TRBJ2-7|few|TRBV7-8
TGTGCCAGCAGCCCCTCTTTTGAATGGGAGCAGTACTTC
CASSPSFEWEQYF
>TRBD2|TRBJ2-1|.|TRBV5-1
TGCGCCAGCAGCTTGTGGGCGGGAGGCCCTAACAATGAGCAGTTCTTC
CASSLWAGGPNNEQFF
>.|TRBJ2-5|.|TRBV5-1
TGCGCCAGCAGCCCGCAGTGGGAGACCCAGTACTTC
CASSPQWETQYF
>TRBD1|TRBJ2-2|many|TRBV2
TGTGCCAGCAGAACGGGACAGGGGAGCACCGGGGAGCTGTTTTTT
CASRTGQGSTGELFF
>TRBD1|TRBJ1-2|.|TRBV7-9
TGTGCCAGCAGCTTAGACGTGGCAGGGGGCGACTATGGCTACACCTTC
CASSLDVAGGDYGYTF
>.|TRBJ2-7|many|TRBV6-1
TGTGCCAGCAGTACCCTAGCAAATGAGCAGTACTTC
CASSTLANEQYF
>TRBD2|TRBJ2-5|few|TRBV30
TGTGCCTCCACCCGGACTAGTAAGGGGGAGACCCAGTACTTC
CASTRTSKGETQYF
>.|TRBJ1-3|few|TRBV28
TGTGCCAGCAGTCCCCCAGGATCTGGAAACACCATATATTTT
CASSPPGSGNTIYF
>TRBD2|TRBJ2-1|few|TRBV11-2
TGTGCCAGCAGCTCGTACTGGACTAGCGGGTTACACAATGAGCAGTTCTTC
CASSSYWTSGLHNEQFF
>TRBD1|TRBJ1-1|.|TRBV3-1
TGTGCCAGCAGCCCAGCTCCGGACAGGGCGGCTGAAGCTTTCTTT
CASSPAPDRAAEAFF
>.|TRBJ1-1|few|TRBV14
TGTGCCAGCAGCCAAGCCCCCTTGGCTACAGATTCGAACACTGAAGCTTTCTTT
CASSQAPLATDSNTEAFF
>TRBD2|TRBJ2-1|once|TRBV11-2
TGTGCCAGCAGCTTAGATAGGTTTACTAGCGGGCGAGGTGAGCAGTTCTTC
CASSLDRFTSGRGEQFF